A selection of T cell receptor beta chains follows, all from one sample in a study of blood T cell repertoires in COVID-19. Sequencing was performed with immunoSEQ multiplex PCR; in TCRdb, only in-frame clones are kept and a portion is missing. Among fewer than 250,000 clones listed, approximately 84% were seen once. The specimen was peripheral blood. These receptors originate from a woman at least 80 years old with acute or convalescent COVID-19. CDR3s include the opening cysteine and the closing phenylalanine or tryptophan. Each record gives: V gene, J gene, clone size, D gene, CDR3 DNA, CDR3 protein. The D gene is left open where the match is weak. Size is omitted from some rows. Given values are once, few, many or a class for expanded clones.

TRBV5-4	TRBJ2-3	NA	NA	TGTGCCAGCAGCCTCCTGGGGTCAGGGGGGACAGATACGCAGTATTTT	CASSLLGSGGTDTQYF
TRBV29-1	TRBJ2-5	NA	NA	TGCAGCGTTGCTAGACAGGCACAAGAGACCCAGTACTTC	CSVARQAQETQYF
TRBV2	TRBJ1-6	NA	NA	TGTGCCAGCAGTGATTTTAGGAGCTACAATTCACCCCTCCACTTT	CASSDFRSYNSPLHF
TRBV10-3	TRBJ2-1	NA	NA	TGTGCCATCAGTGAAGAACAGGGAACCTACAATGAGCAGTTCTTC	CAISEEQGTYNEQFF
TRBV5-1	TRBJ2-5	NA	NA	TGCGCCAGCAGCTTGGCGGCAGGGGGGATGGAGACCCAGTACTTC	CASSLAAGGMETQYF
TRBV7-6	TRBJ2-3	NA	NA	TGTGCCAGCAGCTTTCGGGTGGGAGATACGCAGTATTTT	CASSFRVGDTQYF
TRBV18	TRBJ1-2	NA	NA	TGTGCCAGCTCACCACGAATAGGGGACTATGGCTACACCTTC	CASSPRIGDYGYTF
TRBV5-6	TRBJ2-7	NA	NA	TGTGCCAGCAGCTTGGGTAGGGGCGAGCAGTACTTC	CASSLGRGEQYF
TRBV7-2	TRBJ2-4	NA	TRBD1	TGTGCCAGCAGCCCCGGCCCCAACAGGGGAAACATTCAGTACTTC	CASSPGPNRGNIQYF
TRBV7-9	TRBJ2-4	NA	TRBD2	TGTGCCAGCAGCCAAGTCTCTAGCGGGGGGGCTCGAGCCAAAAACATTCAGTACTTC	CASSQVSSGGARAKNIQYF
TRBV7-2	TRBJ1-5	NA	TRBD1	TGTGCCAGCAGCTTAAACCCACAGGGGGCTCAGCCCCAGCATTTT	CASSLNPQGAQPQHF
TRBV29-1	TRBJ1-2	NA	TRBD1	TGCAGCGTCCTCCGGGACAGGGACTCCTATGGCTACACCTTC	CSVLRDRDSYGYTF
TRBV20-1	TRBJ2-3	NA	NA	TGCAGTGCTAGTGAAGTCAGTTTGGGGCTCCGGGATACGCAGTATTTT	CSASEVSLGLRDTQYF
TRBV21-1	TRBJ1-4	NA	NA	TGTGCCAGCAGCAAAGTCGGGGTTTCTAATGAAAAACTGTTTTTT	CASSKVGVSNEKLFF
TRBV7-2	TRBJ2-7	NA	NA	TGTGCCAGCAGCTTACAGGGTAGCTCCTACGAGCAGTACTTC	CASSLQGSSYEQYF
TRBV5-1	TRBJ2-3	NA	TRBD2	TGCGCCAGCAGCTCTCCCGGACTAGCGGGCCGCACAGATACGCAGTATTTT	CASSSPGLAGRTDTQYF
TRBV2	TRBJ2-7	NA	TRBD1	TGTGCCGTGACCGAGAGGGACAGCTACGAGCAGTACTTC	CAVTERDSYEQYF
TRBV5-1	TRBJ2-3	NA	TRBD2	TGCGCCAGCAGCTTAGCGGGGTCCTTTGTTACGCAGTATTTT	CASSLAGSFVTQYF
TRBV6-5	TRBJ1-5	NA	NA	TGTGCCAGCAGTTACTCGCAGGATAGCAATCAGCCCCAGCATTTT	CASSYSQDSNQPQHF
TRBV18	TRBJ1-1	NA	TRBD1	TGTGCCAGCTCACCACGGACAGGGAGAGACACTGAAGCTTTCTTT	CASSPRTGRDTEAFF
TRBV5-1	TRBJ2-5	NA	NA	TGCGCCAGCAGCAAAAACCAGGAGGGAGAGACCCAGTACTTC	CASSKNQEGETQYF
TRBV6-2/TRBV6-3	TRBJ1-5	NA	TRBD1	TGTGCCAGCAGTAAATTACAGGGGGGGAGCAATCAGCCCCAGCATTTT	CASSKLQGGSNQPQHF
TRBV5-1	TRBJ2-2	NA	TRBD2	TGCGCCAGCAGCTATATGACTAGCGGTAACACCGGGGAGCTGTTTTTT	CASSYMTSGNTGELFF
TRBV10-1	TRBJ2-7	few	TRBD1	TGCGCCAGCAGGGACAGGGGTCCGTTCTCCTACGAGCAGTACTTC	CASRDRGPFSYEQYF
TRBV15	TRBJ2-7	NA	TRBD2	TGTGCCACCAGCAGAGATCTGGTTAGCGGGAACTACGAGCAGTACTTC	CATSRDLVSGNYEQYF
TRBV29-1	TRBJ2-3	NA	TRBD1	TGCAGCGTTGTGCAGGGGGCGGGAGATACGCAGTATTTT	CSVVQGAGDTQYF
TRBV5-1	TRBJ1-2	once	NA	TGCGCCAGCAGCCCGGGACTGGACTATGGCTACACCTTC	CASSPGLDYGYTF
TRBV28	TRBJ2-1	NA	TRBD2	TGTGCCAGCAGTTTAATAGCGGGAGGGCCTAATGAGCAGTTCTTC	CASSLIAGGPNEQFF